The present T cell receptor beta chain was sequenced within a study of human T cells and chemical hapten exposure. This clonotype was counted ten times or more. Time point meaning: patch test 1, 2 weeks after DPC sensitization. Treatment in this sample: therapeutic diphenylcyclopropenone sensitization with weekly scalp DPC. Blood collection took place prior to placing each patch test. MiXCR, applied by TCRdb to the RACE reads, yields one record per CDR3 protein. The sample carries around 300,000 distinct CDR3 sequences, about 7% recorded once. The CDR3 loop spans 13 amino acids. V was pared by 7 bases and J by 6 bases, with 6 bases of the junction left unmatched. From germline, CDR1 is MDHEN and CDR2 SYDVKM.

The clonotype was recovered from a woman aged 18 to 35 with alopecia areata. Some clones in this sample may be carry-over from other donors' samples. The chain couples TRBV28 to TRBJ2-3; TRBD2 agrees at 8 bases. The sequences come from whole blood, collected in connection with sensitization to the hapten diphenylcyclopropenone (DPC). The CDR3 here is CASKLAVIDTQYF. CDR3 nucleotides: TGTGCCAGCAAACTAGCGGTTATTGATACGCAGTATTTT.